One sample yielded the 16 T cell receptor beta chains listed below, sequenced in a study of T cells expressing NK-cell markers. TCRdb reworked the 5' RACE reads into one entry per CDR3 protein, no DNA. The table lists 550,000 to 600,000 distinct CDR3 sequences, with around 4% in the top ten. Sequencing was carried out using blood T cells: a sorted CD56 or NKG2C T cell subset, CD4+ or CD8+ T cells, or bulk PBMC T cells (not recorded which). The receptors come from a man aged 18 to 30 in good health.

V gene TRBV25-1 combines with J gene TRBJ2-4. The CDR3 extends over 12 amino acids. Germline values: CDR1 MGHDK, CDR2 SYGVNS. Here the CDR3 reads CASSDSGNIQYF.

The rearrangement uses TRBV11-2 and TRBJ2-1; TCRdb calls TRBD2, which cannot be checked without DNA. CDR1 and CDR2 (germline): SGHAT, FQNNGV. CDR3 size: 16 residues. CDR3: CASSLEWLAGTYEQFF.

The V gene is TRBV20-1, the J gene TRBJ2-4. CDR3 length: 17 amino acids. CDR1 is DFQATT and CDR2 is SNEGSKA in the germline V gene (reference sequence). The CDR3 reads CSAGETKPNRAKNIQYF.

V is TRBV29-1 and J is TRBJ1-1; TCRdb reports TRBD1, a call that lacks DNA to check it against. Germline V gives CDR1 SQVTM, CDR2 ANQGSEA. The CDR3 spans 16 residues. CDR3 loop: CSALNPEGQGSTEAFF.

The chain uses TRBV4-3 and TRBJ2-1. Germline loops: CDR1 LGHNA, CDR2 YSLEER. The CDR3 has 16 amino acids. The CDR3 reads CASSQDSASVYNEQFF.

The chain carries TRBV2 and TRBJ2-1; TCRdb proposes TRBD1, but this gene call is untestable without DNA. Germline CDR1 reads SNHLY; CDR2 reads FYNNEI. This CDR3 has 16 residues. CDR3 residues: CASSALDRGSANEQFF.

V gene TRBV5-1 combines with J gene TRBJ2-3; absent DNA, TCRdb's TRBD2 call cannot be checked. The CDR3 totals 18 residues. Germline V gene sequence: CDR1 SGHRS, CDR2 YFSETQ. CDR3: CASSSGLAGGGSTDTQYF.

The chain combines TRBV2 with TRBJ2-1. Germline V gene lookup returns CDR1 SNHLY and CDR2 FYNNEI. CDR3 length: 12 residues. CDR3 residues: CASSDLGPESVF.

The chain joins TRBV28 to TRBJ2-7. The CDR3 extends over 16 amino acids. Germline loops: CDR1 MDHEN, CDR2 SYDVKM. The CDR3 loop is CASSPPLTHISYEQYF.

The V and J genes are TRBV3-1 and TRBJ2-2; TCRdb returns TRBD1, unconfirmable since there is no DNA. Germline values: CDR1 LGHDT, CDR2 YNNKEL (reference sequence). The CDR3 has 17 residues. CDR3 sequence reads: CASSQDQGGTNTGELFF.

This chain uses TRBV4-1 with TRBJ2-1; TCRdb returns TRBD2, unconfirmable since there is no DNA. This CDR3 has 17 amino acids. CDR1 and CDR2 (germline): MGHRA, YSYEKL. The CDR3 protein is CASSQVWGSGTYNEQFF.

This rearrangement joins TRBV5-4 to TRBJ2-1; TCRdb's D call of TRBD1 is untestable without DNA. Germline V gene lookup returns CDR1 SGHNT and CDR2 YYREEE (reference sequence). The CDR3 extends over 15 amino acids. CDR3 protein: CASSLSTGSYNEQFF.

J is TRBJ2-1 and V is TRBV9; with no DNA, the TCRdb D assignment of TRBD2 cannot be verified. This CDR3 comprises 16 residues. The germline CDR1 and CDR2 sequences are SGDLS and YYNGEE. The CDR3 is CASSVIAGGRYNEQFF.

This chain joins TRBV3-1 and TRBJ1-6. The CDR3 runs to 12 residues. Germline assignment: CDR1 LGHDT and CDR2 YNNKEL (reference sequence). The CDR3 here is CASSQDQTPLHF.

The chain has TRBV7-2 and TRBJ2-7; TCRdb reports TRBD2, a call that lacks DNA to check it against. Germline values: CDR1 SGHTA, CDR2 FQGNSA. The CDR3 has 15 residues. CDR3 protein: CASSSPGLAPYEQYF. Based on the CDR3 plus reference TRBV7-2 and TRBJ2-7, the full variable domain is GAGVSQSPSNKVTEKGKDVELRCDPISGHTALYWYRQSLGQGLEFLIYFQGNSAPDKSGLPSDRFSAERTGGSVSTLTIQRTQQEDSAVYLCASSSPGLAPYEQYFGPGTRLTVT.

The chain employs TRBV6-1 and TRBJ2-7; TCRdb lists TRBD1, though no DNA is available to test this call. Germline values: CDR1 MNHNS, CDR2 SASEGT. This CDR3 is built from 15 residues. This CDR3 reads CASRPYGDRGYEQYF.